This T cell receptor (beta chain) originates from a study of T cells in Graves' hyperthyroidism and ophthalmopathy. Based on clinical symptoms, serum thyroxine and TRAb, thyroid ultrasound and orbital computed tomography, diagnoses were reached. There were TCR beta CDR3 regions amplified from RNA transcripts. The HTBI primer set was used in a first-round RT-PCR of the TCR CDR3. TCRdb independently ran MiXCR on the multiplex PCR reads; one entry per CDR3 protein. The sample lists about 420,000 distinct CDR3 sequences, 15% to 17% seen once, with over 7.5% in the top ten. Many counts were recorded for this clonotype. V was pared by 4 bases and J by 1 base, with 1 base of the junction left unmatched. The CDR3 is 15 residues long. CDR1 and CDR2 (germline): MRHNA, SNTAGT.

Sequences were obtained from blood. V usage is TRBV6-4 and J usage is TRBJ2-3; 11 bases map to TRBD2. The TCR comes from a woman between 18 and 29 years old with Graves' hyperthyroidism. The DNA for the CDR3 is TGTGCCAGCAGTGCACTAGCGGGAGGCACAGATACGCAGTATTTT. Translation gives CASSALAGGTDTQYF.